This T cell receptor (beta chain) was identified in a study of T cell responses to AZD1222 COVID-19 vaccine. The study, taken as a whole, reports: The breadth and depth of Spike-specific TCRs increased once two AZD1222 doses had been given. Repertoires were collected only later (after the peak T cell response had occurred). Dominant CD4 TCR responses targeted spike regions 160-218 and 743-854. Of the AZD1222 recipients, only five to seven were seropositive at baseline.

Sequencing was performed with immunoSEQ multiplex PCR; in TCRdb, only in-frame clones are kept and a portion is missing. The profile shows just under 150,000 clones, roughly 86% of them singletons. Notes on this clone: As yet, its antigen is unknown.

The germline V gene has CDR1 LGHNA and CDR2 YNFKEQ. V dropped 0 bases and J dropped 6 bases, with 5 bases sitting between them. The CDR3 spans 12 residues. The sample was peripheral blood, taken 28 days after the second AZD1222 dose. The chain employs TRBV4-2 and TRBJ1-1; D is uncertain. This receptor was obtained from an adult who received the AZD1222 COVID-19 vaccine. CDR3 DNA sequence: TGTGCCAGCAGCCAAGATCTGGCTGAAGCTTTCTTT. As protein: CASSQDLAEAFF.